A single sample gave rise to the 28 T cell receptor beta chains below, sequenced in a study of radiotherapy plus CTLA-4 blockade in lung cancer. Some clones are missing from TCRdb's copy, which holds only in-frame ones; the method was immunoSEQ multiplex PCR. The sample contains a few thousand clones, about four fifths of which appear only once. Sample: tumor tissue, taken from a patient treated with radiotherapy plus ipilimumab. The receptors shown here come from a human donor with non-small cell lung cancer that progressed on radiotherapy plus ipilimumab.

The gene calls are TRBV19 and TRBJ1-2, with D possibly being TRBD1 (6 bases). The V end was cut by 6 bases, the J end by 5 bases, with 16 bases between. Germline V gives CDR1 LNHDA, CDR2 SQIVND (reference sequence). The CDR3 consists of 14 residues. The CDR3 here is CASRRSGDEYGYTF. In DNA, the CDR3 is TGTGCCAGTAGGAGATCAGGGGATGAATATGGCTACACCTTC.

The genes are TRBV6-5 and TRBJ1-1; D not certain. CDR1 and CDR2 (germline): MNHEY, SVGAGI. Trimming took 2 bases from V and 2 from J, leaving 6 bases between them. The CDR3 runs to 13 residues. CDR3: CASSYGQNTEAFF. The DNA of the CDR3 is TGTGCCAGCAGTTACGGGCAAAACACTGAAGCTTTCTTT.

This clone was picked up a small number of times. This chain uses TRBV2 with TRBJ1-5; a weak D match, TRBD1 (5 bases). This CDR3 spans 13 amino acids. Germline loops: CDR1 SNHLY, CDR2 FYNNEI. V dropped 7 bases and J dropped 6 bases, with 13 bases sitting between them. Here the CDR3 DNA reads TGTGCCAGCAACTGGGACTCATCTCAGCCCCAGCATTTT. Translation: CASNWDSSQPQHF.

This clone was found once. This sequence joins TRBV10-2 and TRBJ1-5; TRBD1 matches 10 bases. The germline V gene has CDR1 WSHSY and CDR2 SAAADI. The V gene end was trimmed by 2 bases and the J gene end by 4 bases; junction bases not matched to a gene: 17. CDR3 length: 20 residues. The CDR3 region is CASSEARTGGKTRGNQPQHF. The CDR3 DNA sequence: TGCGCCAGCAGTGAGGCAAGGACAGGGGGGAAGACCCGGGGTAATCAGCCCCAGCATTTT.

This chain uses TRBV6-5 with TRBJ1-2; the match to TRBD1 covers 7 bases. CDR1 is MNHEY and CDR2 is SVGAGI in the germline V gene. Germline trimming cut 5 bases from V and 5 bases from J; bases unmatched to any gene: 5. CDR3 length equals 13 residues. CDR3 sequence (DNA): TGTGCCAGCAGTACCGGGACAGATTATGGCTACACCTTC. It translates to CASSTGTDYGYTF.

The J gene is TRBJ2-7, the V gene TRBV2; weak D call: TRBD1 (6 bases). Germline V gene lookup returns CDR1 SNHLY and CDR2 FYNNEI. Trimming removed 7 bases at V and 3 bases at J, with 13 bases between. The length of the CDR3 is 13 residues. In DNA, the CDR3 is TGTGCCAGCACCCGGACAGTCCGCTACGAGCAGTACTTC. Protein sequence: CASTRTVRYEQYF.

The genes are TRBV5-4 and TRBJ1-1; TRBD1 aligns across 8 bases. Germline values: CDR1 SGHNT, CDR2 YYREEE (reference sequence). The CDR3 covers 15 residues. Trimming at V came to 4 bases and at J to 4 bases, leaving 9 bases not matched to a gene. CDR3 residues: CASSLGQGFSTEAFF. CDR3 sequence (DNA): TGTGCCAGCAGCCTAGGACAGGGCTTTAGCACTGAAGCTTTCTTT. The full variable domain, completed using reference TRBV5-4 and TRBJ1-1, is ETGVTQSPTHLIKTRGQQVTLRCSSQSGHNTVSWYQQALGQGPQFIFQYYREEENGRGNFPPRFSGLQFPNYSSELNVNALELDDSALYLCASSLGQGFSTEAFFGQGTRLTVV.

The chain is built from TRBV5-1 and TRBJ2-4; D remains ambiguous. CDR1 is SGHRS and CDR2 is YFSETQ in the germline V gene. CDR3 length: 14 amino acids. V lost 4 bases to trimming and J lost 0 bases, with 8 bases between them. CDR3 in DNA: TGCGCCAGCAGCCCTGACCGAGCCAAAAACATTCAGTACTTC. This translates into CASSPDRAKNIQYF.

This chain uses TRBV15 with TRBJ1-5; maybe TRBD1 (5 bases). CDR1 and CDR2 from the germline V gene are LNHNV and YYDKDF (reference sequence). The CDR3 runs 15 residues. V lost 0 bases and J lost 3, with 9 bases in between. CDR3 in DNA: TGTGCCACCAGCAGAGACGTAGGGGCCAATCAGCCCCAGCATTTT. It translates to CATSRDVGANQPQHF.

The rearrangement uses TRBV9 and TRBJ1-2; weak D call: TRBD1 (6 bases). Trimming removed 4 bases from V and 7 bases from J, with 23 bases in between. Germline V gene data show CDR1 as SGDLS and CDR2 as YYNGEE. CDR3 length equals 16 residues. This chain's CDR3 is CASSPEGRGQGSGYTF. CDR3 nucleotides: TGTGCCAGCAGCCCCGAAGGTAGGGGACAAGGGTCTGGCTACACCTTC.

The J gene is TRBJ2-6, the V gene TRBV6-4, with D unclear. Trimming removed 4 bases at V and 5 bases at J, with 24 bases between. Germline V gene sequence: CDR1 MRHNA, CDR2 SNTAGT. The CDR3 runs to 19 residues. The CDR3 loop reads CASSGLGSTRQSRANVLTF. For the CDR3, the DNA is TGTGCCAGCAGTGGGCTTGGCTCCACACGACAAAGTCGGGCCAACGTCCTGACTTTC.

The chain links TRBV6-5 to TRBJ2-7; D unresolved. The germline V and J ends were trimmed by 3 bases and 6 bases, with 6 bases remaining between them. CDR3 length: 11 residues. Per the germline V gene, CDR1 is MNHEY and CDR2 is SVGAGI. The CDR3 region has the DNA TGTGCCAGCAGTTATGGGGTCGAGCAGTACTTC. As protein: CASSYGVEQYF.

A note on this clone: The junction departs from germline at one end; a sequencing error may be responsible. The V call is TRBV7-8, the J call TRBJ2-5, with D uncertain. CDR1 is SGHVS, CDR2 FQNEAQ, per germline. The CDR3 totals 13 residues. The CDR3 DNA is TGTGCCAACAGCTTTGGGATCAAAGAGACCCAGTACTTC. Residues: CANSFGIKETQYF.

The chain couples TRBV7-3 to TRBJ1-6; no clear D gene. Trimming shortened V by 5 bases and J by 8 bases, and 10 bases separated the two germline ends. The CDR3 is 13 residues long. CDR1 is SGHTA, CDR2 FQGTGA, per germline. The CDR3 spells CASSRSWDSPLHF. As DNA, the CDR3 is TGTGCCAGCAGCCGTAGCTGGGATTCACCCCTCCACTTT.

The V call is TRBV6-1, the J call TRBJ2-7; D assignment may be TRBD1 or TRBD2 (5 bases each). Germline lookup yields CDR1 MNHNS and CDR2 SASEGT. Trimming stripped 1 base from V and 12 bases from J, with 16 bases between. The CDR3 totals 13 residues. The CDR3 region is CASSEDGRAGRYF. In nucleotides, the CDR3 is TGTGCCAGCAGTGAAGATGGGCGGGCAGGGCGGTACTTC.

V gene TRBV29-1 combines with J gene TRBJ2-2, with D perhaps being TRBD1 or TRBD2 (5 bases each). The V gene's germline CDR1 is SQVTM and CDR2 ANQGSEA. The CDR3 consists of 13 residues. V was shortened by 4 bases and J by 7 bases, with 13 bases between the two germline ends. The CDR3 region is CSVGGSGDGELFF. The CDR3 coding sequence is TGCAGCGTTGGGGGGTCGGGCGACGGGGAGCTGTTTTTT.

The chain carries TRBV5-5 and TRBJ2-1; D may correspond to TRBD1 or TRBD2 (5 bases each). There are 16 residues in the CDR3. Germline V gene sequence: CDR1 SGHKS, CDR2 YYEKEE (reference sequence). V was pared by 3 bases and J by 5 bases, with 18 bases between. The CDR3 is CASSSPGPRNHNEQFF. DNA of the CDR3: TGTGCCAGCAGCTCTCCGGGACCCCGCAACCACAATGAGCAGTTCTTC.

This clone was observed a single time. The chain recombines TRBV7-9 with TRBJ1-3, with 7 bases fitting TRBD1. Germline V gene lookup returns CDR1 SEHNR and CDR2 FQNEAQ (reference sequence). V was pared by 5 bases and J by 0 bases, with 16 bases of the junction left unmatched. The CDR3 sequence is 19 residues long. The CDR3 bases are TGTGCCAGCAGCCGTACTTACCAACAGGGGCCGTACTCTGGAAACACCATATATTTT. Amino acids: CASSRTYQQGPYSGNTIYF.

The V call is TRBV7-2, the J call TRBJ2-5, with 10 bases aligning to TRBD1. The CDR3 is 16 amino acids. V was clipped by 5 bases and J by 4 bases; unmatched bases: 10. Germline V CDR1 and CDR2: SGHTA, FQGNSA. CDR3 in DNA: TGTGCCAGCAGCCCACCACCGGGACAGGGGATAGAGACCCAGTACTTC. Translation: CASSPPPGQGIETQYF. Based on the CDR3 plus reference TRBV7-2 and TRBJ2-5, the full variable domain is GAGVSQSPSNKVTEKGKDVELRCDPISGHTALYWYRQSLGQGLEFLIYFQGNSAPDKSGLPSDRFSAERTGGSVSTLTIQRTQQEDSAVYLCASSPPPGQGIETQYFGPGTRLLVL.

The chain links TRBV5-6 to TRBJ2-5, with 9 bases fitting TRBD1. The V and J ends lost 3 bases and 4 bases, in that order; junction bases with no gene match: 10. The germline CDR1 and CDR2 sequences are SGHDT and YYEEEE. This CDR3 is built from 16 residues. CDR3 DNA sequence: TGTGCCAGCAGCTCCGGGACAGGGTTGCAGGGAGAGACCCAGTACTTC. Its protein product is CASSSGTGLQGETQYF.

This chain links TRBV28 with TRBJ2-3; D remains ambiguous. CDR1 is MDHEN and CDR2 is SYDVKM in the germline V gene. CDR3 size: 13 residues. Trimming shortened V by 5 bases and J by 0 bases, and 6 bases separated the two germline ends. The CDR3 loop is CASSHGSTDTQYF. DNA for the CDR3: TGTGCCAGCAGTCATGGGAGCACAGATACGCAGTATTTT.

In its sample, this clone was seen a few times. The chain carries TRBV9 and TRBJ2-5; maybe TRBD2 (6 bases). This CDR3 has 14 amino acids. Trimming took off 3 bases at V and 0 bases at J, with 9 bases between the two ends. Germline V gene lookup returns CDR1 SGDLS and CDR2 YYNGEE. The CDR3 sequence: CASSAGGYQETQYF. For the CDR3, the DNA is TGTGCCAGCAGCGCCGGGGGATACCAAGAGACCCAGTACTTC. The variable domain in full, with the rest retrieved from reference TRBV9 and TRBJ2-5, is DSGVTQTPKHLITATGQRVTLRCSPRSGDLSVYWYQQSLDQGLQFLIQYYNGEERAKGNILERFSAQQFPDLHSELNLSSLELGDSALYFCASSAGGYQETQYFGPGTRLLVL.

CDR3 sequence (DNA): TGTGCCAGCAGTTTATTCCCAGGGACGCATTCACCCCTCCACTTT. Its protein product is CASSLFPGTHSPLHF. The chain is built from TRBV27 and TRBJ1-6, with D possibly matching TRBD1 (5 bases). Between the trimmed V and J ends, which lost 1 base and 8 bases, there was a span of 12 bases. The CDR3 totals 15 residues. Germline assignment: CDR1 MNHEY and CDR2 SMNVEV (reference sequence).

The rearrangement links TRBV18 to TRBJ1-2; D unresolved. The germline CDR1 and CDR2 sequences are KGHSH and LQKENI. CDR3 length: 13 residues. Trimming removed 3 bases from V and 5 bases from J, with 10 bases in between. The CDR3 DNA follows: TGTGCCAGCTCACCCTTTAAATCGTATGGCTACACCTTC. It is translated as CASSPFKSYGYTF.

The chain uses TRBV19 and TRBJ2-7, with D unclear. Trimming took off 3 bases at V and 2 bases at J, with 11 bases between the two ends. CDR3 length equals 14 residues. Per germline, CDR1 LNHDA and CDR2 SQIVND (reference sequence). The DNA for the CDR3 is TGTGCCAGTAGTATTACCCAGTCGACCTACGAGCAGTACTTC. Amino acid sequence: CASSITQSTYEQYF.

The CDR3 sequence is CASHDNQNSPLHF. The CDR3 bases are TGTGCCAGCCATGACAATCAGAATTCACCCCTCCACTTT. This sequence joins TRBV27 and TRBJ1-6; the D is unclear. The V and J ends lost 8 bases and 7 bases respectively, with 12 bases between them. The CDR3 is 13 amino acids. From germline, CDR1 is MNHEY and CDR2 SMNVEV (reference sequence).

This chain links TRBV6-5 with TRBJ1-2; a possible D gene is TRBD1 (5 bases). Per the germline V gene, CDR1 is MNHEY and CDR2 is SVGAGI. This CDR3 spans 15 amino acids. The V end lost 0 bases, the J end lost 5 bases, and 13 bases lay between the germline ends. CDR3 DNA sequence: TGTGCCAGCAGTTACTCGTTGGTGGGGGTTTATGGCTACACCTTC. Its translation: CASSYSLVGVYGYTF.

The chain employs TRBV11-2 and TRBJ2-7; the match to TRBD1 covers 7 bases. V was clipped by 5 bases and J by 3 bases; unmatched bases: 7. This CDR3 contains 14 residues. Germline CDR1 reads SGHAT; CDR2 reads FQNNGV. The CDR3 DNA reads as TGTGCCAGCAGCATCGGGACAGAACTCTACGAGCAGTACTTC. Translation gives CASSIGTELYEQYF.